Each of the 20 T cell receptor beta chains below was sequenced from the same sample in a study of blood T cell repertoires in COVID-19 (TCRdb year 2020). Library prep was done by the immunoSEQ multiplex PCR assay. TCRdb mirrors the immuneACCESS table, restricted to in-frame sequences. Some clones are absent from its copies; in checked studies, under half trace to an unresolved V gene, and the reason for the others is unknown. A total of under 250,000 clones appear in this sample, about 84% of them only once. The ten largest make up 12% of the sample. Input material: peripheral blood. Source of these receptors: a man aged 80 or over with acute or convalescent COVID-19.

The chain carries TRBV10-1 and TRBJ2-1, with D maybe TRBD2 (5 bases). Trimming stripped 8 bases from V and 5 bases from J, with 13 bases between. Germline V gene sequence: CDR1 WNHNN, CDR2 SYGVQD (reference sequence). The CDR3 length is 13 residues. Here the CDR3 DNA reads TGCGCCAGCTCCATTACTAGAGACAATGAGCAGTTCTTC. Its protein is CASSITRDNEQFF.

V gene TRBV28 combines with J gene TRBJ1-2, with D unclear. The CDR3 spans 15 residues. Trimming took off 4 bases at V and 2 bases at J, with 14 bases between the two ends. Per the germline V gene, CDR1 is MDHEN and CDR2 is SYDVKM. CDR3 sequence reads: CASSYSSPGNYGYTF. For the CDR3, the DNA is TGTGCCAGCAGTTATAGTTCCCCAGGAAACTATGGCTACACCTTC.

V is TRBV7-2 and J is TRBJ1-2; D is possibly TRBD1 (6 bases). This CDR3 has 15 residues. The V end was cut by 0 bases, the J end by 3 bases, with 11 bases between. The germline V gene has CDR1 SGHTA and CDR2 FQGNSA. CDR3 amino acids: CASSLARDTYYGYTF. The DNA of the CDR3 is TGTGCCAGCAGCTTAGCGAGGGACACCTACTATGGCTACACCTTC.

This chain connects TRBV9 to TRBJ2-5; weak D call: TRBD1 (5 bases). The CDR3 totals 13 residues. Germline V gene lookup returns CDR1 SGDLS and CDR2 YYNGEE. The ends were cut back, 1 base at V and 4 bases at J, with 8 bases in the middle. The CDR3 protein is CASSVPGRETQYF. The CDR3 nucleotides read TGTGCCAGCAGCGTACCAGGGCGAGAGACCCAGTACTTC.

The V call is TRBV4-1, the J call TRBJ2-7; TRBD1 agrees at 9 bases. The CDR3 contains 15 residues. The V and J ends lost 0 bases and 4 bases, in that order; junction bases with no gene match: 4. Germline V CDR1 and CDR2: MGHRA, YSYEKL. The CDR3 region is CASSQDGTGSYEQYF. The DNA of the CDR3 is TGCGCCAGCAGCCAAGACGGGACAGGGTCGTACGAGCAGTACTTC.

This chain links TRBV27 with TRBJ1-4; D perhaps matches TRBD1 (5 bases). This CDR3 comprises 15 residues. Trimming removed 3 bases at V and 8 bases at J, with 16 bases between. The germline V gene encodes CDR1 MNHEY and CDR2 SMNVEV (reference sequence). The CDR3 sequence: CASSLGGLRGEKLFF. The CDR3 DNA is TGTGCCAGCAGTTTGGGAGGACTGAGGGGCGAAAAACTGTTTTTT.

The V gene is TRBV7-6, the J gene TRBJ2-1, with 8 bases that match TRBD2. V was clipped by 2 bases and J by 0 bases; unmatched bases: 3. The germline CDR1 and CDR2 sequences are SGHVS and FNYEAQ. The CDR3 covers 16 residues. CDR3 sequence (DNA): TGTGCCAGCAGCTTAAGGACTAGCAGCTCCTACAATGAGCAGTTCTTC. Translation gives CASSLRTSSSYNEQFF.

The chain combines TRBV19 with TRBJ2-1; D might be TRBD2 (5 bases). Trimming shortened V by 6 bases and J by 2 bases, and 11 bases separated the two germline ends. The CDR3 covers 14 residues. Germline-derived CDR1 and CDR2 are LNHDA and SQIVND (reference sequence). This CDR3 reads CASSARRTYNEQFF. As DNA, the CDR3 is TGTGCCAGTAGCGCCAGGAGGACCTACAATGAGCAGTTCTTC. Full variable domain (outside the CDR3, taken from reference TRBV19 and TRBJ2-1): DGGITQSPKYLFRKEGQNVTLSCEQNLNHDAMYWYRQDPGQGLRLIYYSQIVNDFQKGDIAEGYSVSREKKESFPLTVTSAQKNPTAFYLCASSARRTYNEQFFGPGTRLTVL.

This clone was observed once. The chain is built from TRBV28 and TRBJ2-2, with D uncertain. The ends were cut back, 5 bases at V and 5 bases at J, with 12 bases in the middle. This CDR3 contains 14 residues. Germline CDR1 is MDHEN and CDR2 is SYDVKM. CDR3 bases: TGTGCCAGCAGTGCACCAACAGTTACCGGGGAGCTGTTTTTT. Translation gives CASSAPTVTGELFF. Full variable domain (missing parts from reference TRBV28 and TRBJ2-2): DVKVTQSSRYLVKRTGEKVFLECVQDMDHENMFWYRQDPGLGLRLIYFSYDVKMKEKGDIPEGYSVSREKKERFSLILESASTNQTSMYLCASSAPTVTGELFFGEGSRLTVL.

V gene TRBV3-1 (or the pseudogene TRBV3-2) combines with J gene TRBJ2-3; tentatively, D is TRBD2 (7 bases). The CDR3 consists of 17 residues. With 4 bases removed from V and 0 bases from J, the gap between germline ends came to 17 bases. The germline CDR1 and CDR2 sequences are LGHDT and YNNKEL (reference sequence). The CDR3 loop is CASSLLSGGSSTDTQYF. The CDR3 DNA reads TGTGCCAGCAGCCTACTTTCGGGGGGCTCTAGCACAGATACGCAGTATTTT.

The V gene is TRBV3-1 (or the pseudogene TRBV3-2), the J gene TRBJ2-7, with D possibly matching TRBD1 (6 bases). The CDR3 runs 13 residues. V gave up 3 bases and J gave up 2 bases, with 8 bases separating them. Germline CDR1 is LGHDT and CDR2 is YNNKEL (reference sequence). CDR3: CASSHSGAYEQYF. CDR3 DNA sequence: TGTGCCAGCAGCCATTCAGGGGCCTACGAGCAGTACTTC.

The chain is built from TRBV27 and TRBJ1-1, with D unclear. Trimming took 5 bases from V and 0 from J, leaving 10 bases between them. This CDR3 region has 14 residues. CDR1 MNHEY and CDR2 SMNVEV come from the germline V gene (reference sequence). The CDR3 reads CASSGYSMNTEAFF. The CDR3 nucleotides are TGTGCCAGCAGTGGTTACAGTATGAACACTGAAGCTTTCTTT.

The chain couples TRBV19 to TRBJ2-5, with a weak D call TRBD2 (5 bases). Germline V lookup: CDR1 LNHDA, CDR2 SQIVND (reference sequence). This CDR3 is 13 amino acids long. Trimming took 9 bases from V and 2 from J, leaving 13 bases between them. The CDR3, as DNA: TGTGCCAGCAGTGTTAAGCGGCAAGAGACCCAGTACTTC. This sequence encodes CASSVKRQETQYF.

The chain's CDR3 is CSVEEGGTGQWYGYTF. CDR3 sequence (DNA): TGCAGCGTTGAAGAGGGGGGGACAGGGCAGTGGTACGGCTACACCTTC. This rearrangement joins TRBV29-1 to TRBJ1-2; 9 nucleotides match TRBD1. The CDR3 has 16 amino acids. CDR1 SQVTM and CDR2 ANQGSEA come from the germline V gene. Trimming cost V 0 bases and J 8 bases; bases outside gene matches: 13.

The J gene is TRBJ1-4, the V gene TRBV5-1; TRBD1 matches 7 bases. With V trimmed by 5 bases and J by 3 bases, 7 bases remained unmatched. The germline V gene has CDR1 SGHRS and CDR2 YFSETQ. CDR3 length: 15 amino acids. DNA of the CDR3: TGCGCCAGCAGTTCACAGGGGATGTCTAATGAAAAACTGTTTTTT. It yields the protein CASSSQGMSNEKLFF.

The chain joins TRBV24-1 to TRBJ2-1, with 8 bases lining up with TRBD1. V dropped 3 bases and J dropped 13; count of bases not matched to a gene: 4. CDR3 size: 12 residues. The germline gives CDR1 KGHDR, CDR2 SFDVKD. The CDR3 loop reads CATSDGDRSQFF. Written as DNA, the CDR3 is TGTGCCACCAGTGATGGGGACAGGTCACAGTTCTTC.

This chain joins TRBV7-9 and TRBJ1-1; D is perhaps TRBD1 (5 bases). This CDR3 is 15 amino acids long. V was trimmed by 1 base and J by 2 bases, leaving 11 bases between them. Germline V gives CDR1 SEHNR, CDR2 FQNEAQ (reference sequence). CDR3 amino acids: CASSLGTRGNTEAFF. DNA for the CDR3: TGTGCCAGCAGCTTAGGAACAAGGGGAAACACTGAAGCTTTCTTT.

The rearrangement links TRBV18 to TRBJ2-1; 10 bases align to TRBD1. Germline loops: CDR1 KGHSH, CDR2 LQKENI. V was pared by 6 bases and J by 8 bases, with 7 bases of the junction left unmatched. The CDR3 is made up of 14 amino acids. The DNA of the CDR3 is TGTGCCAGCTCCCTGGGACAGGGGTTCTATGAGCAGTTCTTC. It specifies CASSLGQGFYEQFF.

V and J are TRBV25-1 and TRBJ2-2; D might be TRBD1 (6 bases). Germline V gene data show CDR1 as MGHDK and CDR2 as SYGVNS. The CDR3 extends over 12 amino acids. V was shortened by 6 bases and J by 6 bases, with 8 bases between the two germline ends. CDR3 nucleotides: TGTGCCAGCAGACAGGGTTCCGGGGAGCTGTTTTTT. Amino acids: CASRQGSGELFF. Drawing the rest from reference TRBV25-1 and TRBJ2-2, the complete variable domain is EADIYQTPRYLVIGTGKKITLECSQTMGHDKMYWYQQDPGMELHLIHYSYGVNSTEKGDLSSESTVSRIRTEHFPLTLESARPSHTSQYLCASRQGSGELFFGEGSRLTVL.

The chain combines TRBV18 with TRBJ2-1, with D possibly being TRBD2 (5 bases). The CDR3 has 13 residues. Per germline, CDR1 KGHSH and CDR2 LQKENI. The germline V and J ends were trimmed by 4 bases and 5 bases, with 9 bases remaining between them. DNA for the CDR3: TGTGCCAGCTCACGGGAGATGGACAATGAGCAGTTCTTC. It is translated as CASSREMDNEQFF.